The present T cell receptor (beta chain) was sequenced within a study of shared clonotypes between healthy human individuals. The overall study: Sampling drew on donors who were a couple of women and three men aged 18 to 49.

V shed 3 bases and J 3 bases; nucleotides not matched to a gene: 3. Germline V gives CDR1 SNHLY, CDR2 FYNNEI. CDR3 length: 14 amino acids. As defined, naive CD8 cells were CD45RO-negative and positively selected for CCR7, with terminally differentiated effector memory CD45RA+ cells excluded. About this clone itself: What it recognizes is unknown.

Overall study results and limits: Estimated richness was generally greater in naive than memory subsets.

In replicate PCRs of sorted subsets, 150 to 200 ng DNA, roughly 31,000 T cell genomes, was used. TCRdb keeps only in-frame clones here, not all; method: immunoSEQ multiplex PCR. This repertoire shows 2 million to 2.5 million clones, about 95% found once; its top ten account for roughly 1.1%. This rearrangement joins TRBV2 to TRBJ2-7; 9 bases agree with TRBD2. Sequencing input: naive CD8+ T cells sorted from blood. The sequence derives from a man in his late teens or twenties in good health. In nucleotides, the CDR3 is TGTGCCAGCAGTGACGCTAGCGGGATCTACGAGCAGTACTTC. Translation gives CASSDASGIYEQYF.